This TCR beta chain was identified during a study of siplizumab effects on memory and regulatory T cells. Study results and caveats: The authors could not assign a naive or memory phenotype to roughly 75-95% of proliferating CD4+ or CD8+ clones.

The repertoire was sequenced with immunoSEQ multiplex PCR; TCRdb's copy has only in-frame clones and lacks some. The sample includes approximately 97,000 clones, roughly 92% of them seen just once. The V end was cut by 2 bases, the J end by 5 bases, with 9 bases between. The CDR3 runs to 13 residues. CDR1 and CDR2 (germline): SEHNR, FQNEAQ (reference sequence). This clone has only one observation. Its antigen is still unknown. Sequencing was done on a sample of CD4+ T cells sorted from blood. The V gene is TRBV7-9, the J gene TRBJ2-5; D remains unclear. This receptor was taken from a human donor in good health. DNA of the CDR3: TGTGCCAGCAGCTTACCTGGGTACGAGACCCAGTACTTC. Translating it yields CASSLPGYETQYF.